The rows below give T cell receptor beta chains drawn from one sample of a study of cytomegalovirus exposure and HLA in healthy donors. Profiled with immunoSEQ multiplex PCR; TCRdb holds only in-frame clones, not every one. This sample has over 150,000 clones; about 72% occur once, and the top ten carry more than 1.2%. Source material: PBMCs. The source is a man in his fifties or sixties in good health and CMV-seronegative. Both conserved end residues are part of each CDR3. D genes are given only for firm matches. Some rows have no size entry. The others give once, few or many, or a class for an expanded clone.

D gene	clone size	V gene	J gene	CDR3 DNA	CDR3 protein
TRBD1	once	TRBV9	TRBJ1-4	TGTGCCAGCAGCGTAAGGACAGGGTCATCAAGAAATGAAAAACTGTTTTTT	CASSVRTGSSRNEKLFF
.	.	TRBV6-6	TRBJ2-3	TGTGCCAGCAGACGCGGCATAGAAGCAGATACGCAGTATTTT	CASRRGIEADTQYF
.	few	TRBV2	TRBJ1-2	TGTGCCAGCAGTGGACAGGCCTATGGCTACACCTTC	CASSGQAYGYTF
.	once	TRBV5-4	TRBJ2-1	TGTGCCAGCAGCCGGAATGGAGGGGGCACAAGCGCACTTGAGCAGTTCTTC	CASSRNGGGTSALEQFF
TRBD1	once	TRBV7-9	TRBJ2-7	TGTGCCAGCAGGGAGACAGGGGGCAAGGAGCAGTACTTC	CASRETGGKEQYF
.	once	TRBV7-8	TRBJ2-5	TGTGCCAGCAGCTTGACTGATCAAGAGACCCAGTACTTC	CASSLTDQETQYF
.	.	TRBV7-6	TRBJ2-3	TGTGCCAGCAGCTTAGTCCAAATTACAGATACGCAGTATTTT	CASSLVQITDTQYF
.	few	TRBV10-2	TRBJ1-3	TGCGCCAGCAGTGACCTCGGAAACACCATATATTTT	CASSDLGNTIYF
.	.	TRBV5-1	TRBJ2-7	TGCGCCAGCAGCTTGAATCCCACCTACGAGCAGTACTTC	CASSLNPTYEQYF
.	.	TRBV30	TRBJ1-2	TGTGCCTGGGGGGCCGGGTCGAACTATGGCTACACCTTC	CAWGAGSNYGYTF
TRBD1	.	TRBV29-1	TRBJ2-1	TGCAGCGGGACAGGCGACAATGAGCAGTTCTTC	CSGTGDNEQFF
TRBD1	.	TRBV30	TRBJ2-2	TGTGCCTATCCGGGACAGGGGTTCACCGGGGAGCTGTTTTTT	CAYPGQGFTGELFF
.	.	TRBV10-2	TRBJ2-3	TGCGCCAGCAGTGAGTCAGTGGGCGGGTTCAGCACAGATACGCAGTATTTT	CASSESVGGFSTDTQYF
TRBD2	once	TRBV13	TRBJ2-5	TGTGCCAGCAGCTCAACATCGGGGGGGCCCCAGACCCAGTACTTC	CASSSTSGGPQTQYF
.	.	TRBV4-1	TRBJ1-1	TGCGCCAGCAGCCAAGGTACGGAGATGAACACTGAAGCTTTCTTT	CASSQGTEMNTEAFF